The present entry profiles one TCR beta chain with its context. The antigen is not known. V was clipped by 3 bases and J by 8 bases, with 7 bases between them. CDR3 length equals 11 residues. The germline V gene encodes CDR1 SNHLY and CDR2 FYNNEI. Assay used: immunoSEQ multiplex PCR; TCRdb lists only in-frame clones, some missing. The data contain 2 million to 2.5 million clones, more than 90% of them singletons. The entry originates in a study of shared clonotypes between healthy human individuals. Overall study context: Every donor yielded three CD4 naive, three CD4 memory, two CD8 naive and one CD8 memory plate. Study-level results: Four donors had around 5% of their naive CD4 clonotypes in common.

The material sequenced was naive CD4+ T cells sorted from blood. The subset is: CD45RA+ positively selected. This sequence was found in a man between 18 and 29 years old in good health. The chain recombines TRBV2 with TRBJ1-1; no definite D call. This CDR3 is CASSEIKEAFF. In DNA, the CDR3 is TGTGCCAGCAGTGAGATCAAAGAAGCTTTCTTT.